These 25 T cell receptor beta chains were all obtained from the same sample, sequenced in a study of vaccination and CD4 T cells after COVID-19. Antigens for these TCRs are unknown. Indicated treatment: approximately nine-day PBMC culture with coronavirus spike peptide pools or control peptides (ViraFEST assay). Scientists ran DNA taken from cultured CD4+ T cells through the Oncomine TCR Beta short-read assay for sequencing. A single record per CDR3 protein comes from TCRdb applying MiXCR to the PCR reads. The data show some 7,100 distinct CDR3 sequences, about 76% seen once. The sequenced sample consisted of CD4+ T cells from blood, cultured in vitro. These receptors all come from a human donor who had recovered from COVID-19.

The chain carries TRBV20-1 and TRBJ1-5; D unresolved. V lost 7 bases and J 0 bases, leaving 16 bases between the germline ends. This CDR3 has 15 residues. Germline-derived CDR1 and CDR2 are DFQATT and SNEGSKA (reference sequence). The CDR3 protein is CSVGRQANSNQPQHF. CDR3 in DNA: TGCAGTGTAGGGAGGCAGGCGAATAGCAATCAGCCCCAGCATTTT.

This clonotype was picked up one time. V usage is TRBV7-9 and J usage is TRBJ1-6, with D unclear. CDR1 and CDR2 (germline): SEHNR, FQNEAQ (reference sequence). The V gene lost 2 bases and the J gene lost 8 bases, with 7 bases spanning the gap. The CDR3 consists of 13 residues. The CDR3 here is CASSLSSDSPLHF. The CDR3 DNA follows: TGTGCCAGCAGCTTATCTTCGGATTCACCCCTCCACTTT.

The CDR3 nucleotides are TGTGCCAGTACAGGGTACTCTAACTATGGCTACACCTTC. This gives the protein CASTGYSNYGYTF. This chain uses TRBV19 with TRBJ1-2; a weak D match, TRBD1 (5 bases). This CDR3 has 13 amino acids. V lost 7 bases to trimming and J lost 0 bases, with 9 bases between them. The germline gives CDR1 LNHDA, CDR2 SQIVND (reference sequence).

The gene calls are TRBV2 and TRBJ1-5, with D uncertain. V lost 5 bases to trimming and J lost 4 bases, with 15 bases between them. The CDR3 extends over 15 amino acids. Germline V gene sequence: CDR1 SNHLY, CDR2 FYNNEI. CDR3 nucleotide sequence: TGTGCCAGCAGTCCAGACGGGAGAGGAAATCAGCCCCAGCATTTT. This codes for CASSPDGRGNQPQHF.

This clonotype has only a few counts. This chain connects TRBV7-2 to TRBJ2-2, with 14 positions matching TRBD2. Germline V gives CDR1 SGHTA, CDR2 FQGNSA. CDR3 length: 17 amino acids. The V gene end was trimmed by 2 bases and the J gene end by 4 bases; junction bases not matched to a gene: 3. In DNA form, the CDR3 reads TGTGCCAGCAGCTTATCAGGGACTAGCGGGAGCACCGGGGAGCTGTTTTTT. Its protein is CASSLSGTSGSTGELFF.

The CDR3 loop reads CASSTFSNEQFF. As DNA, the CDR3 is TGTGCCAGTAGTACTTTCAGCAATGAGCAGTTCTTC. The J gene is TRBJ2-1, the V gene TRBV19; D gene uncertain. Per the germline V gene, CDR1 is LNHDA and CDR2 is SQIVND (reference sequence). The CDR3 has 12 residues. V lost 4 bases and J lost 6, with 7 bases in between. The full variable domain, completed using reference TRBV19 and TRBJ2-1, is DGGITQSPKYLFRKEGQNVTLSCEQNLNHDAMYWYRQDPGQGLRLIYYSQIVNDFQKGDIAEGYSVSREKKESFPLTVTSAQKNPTAFYLCASSTFSNEQFFGPGTRLTVL.

This chain joins TRBV12-3 or TRBV12-4 and TRBJ1-5; possibly TRBD1 for D (5 bases). This CDR3 region has 15 residues. V was cut by 2 bases and J by 1 base, with 9 bases left in between. CDR3 region: CASSLSGLSNQPQHF. The CDR3 DNA reads TGTGCCAGCAGTTTATCGGGGCTGAGCAATCAGCCCCAGCATTTT.

The rearrangement uses TRBV27 and TRBJ1-1; 9 bases map to TRBD1. Germline CDR1 is MNHEY and CDR2 is SMNVEV (reference sequence). The length of the CDR3 is 15 residues. Germline trimming cut 6 bases from V and 1 base from J; bases unmatched to any gene: 6. The CDR3 DNA reads TGTGCCAGCAGGATGACAGGGGGAAGGAACACTGAAGCTTTCTTT. This sequence encodes CASRMTGGRNTEAFF.

The rearrangement links TRBV12-3 or TRBV12-4 to TRBJ2-5, with TRBD1 matching over 9 bases. J was trimmed by 1 base and V by 3 bases; bases with no gene match: 6. The CDR3 extends over 16 amino acids. In nucleotides, the CDR3 is TGTGCCAGCAGTTTGTTCGGGACAGGGACCCAAGAGACCCAGTACTTC. Residues: CASSLFGTGTQETQYF.

V is TRBV20-1 and J is TRBJ2-4; D is possibly TRBD2 (6 bases). Germline V gene sequence: CDR1 DFQATT, CDR2 SNEGSKA (reference sequence). This CDR3 is 14 amino acids long. Trimming removed 3 bases from V and 2 bases from J, with 11 bases in between. The CDR3, as DNA: TGCAGTGCTAGTCGGACTACACCCAAAAACATTCAGTACTTC. Its protein is CSASRTTPKNIQYF.

The rearrangement joins TRBV7-6 to TRBJ1-2, with 7 bases lining up with TRBD1. Germline values: CDR1 SGHVS, CDR2 FNYEAQ. J gave up 2 bases and V 5 bases, and 8 bases lay outside the gene matches. The CDR3 is 15 residues long. This CDR3 is CASSLRGGDNYGYTF. As DNA, the CDR3 is TGTGCCAGCAGCCTCAGGGGGGGCGACAACTATGGCTACACCTTC.

The rearrangement links TRBV7-8 to TRBJ1-2, with unresolved D. The germline gives CDR1 SGHVS, CDR2 FQNEAQ. The CDR3 spans 13 residues. Trimming took off 1 base at V and 8 bases at J, with 11 bases between the two ends. Here the CDR3 reads CASSLERAYGYTF. CDR3 sequence (DNA): TGTGCCAGCAGCTTAGAAAGAGCCTACGGCTACACCTTC.

This chain uses TRBV20-1 with TRBJ2-5; 13 nucleotides agree with TRBD2. This CDR3 is 14 amino acids long. The trim removed 5 bases at V and 6 bases at J, leaving 6 bases unmatched. From germline, CDR1 is DFQATT and CDR2 SNEGSKA (reference sequence). The CDR3 here is CSASGTSGIKTQYF. CDR3 bases: TGCAGTGCTTCCGGGACTAGCGGGATAAAGACCCAGTACTTC.

The V gene is TRBV28, the J gene TRBJ2-3; 7 nucleotides agree with TRBD1. The CDR3 is 14 residues long. Looked up from germline, CDR1 is MDHEN and CDR2 is SYDVKM. The ends lost 1 base at V and 7 bases at J; junction bases unmatched: 5. CDR3: CASSLYDRAYTQYF. The DNA of the CDR3 is TGTGCCAGCAGTTTATATGACAGGGCCTATACGCAGTATTTT.

The CDR3 DNA follows: TGTGCCAGTAGTATAGACGGGGGACAGGGACGGTTATGGCAGTTCTTC. This encodes CASSIDGGQGRLWQFF. The rearrangement joins TRBV19 to TRBJ2-1; TRBD1 matches at 9 bases. Germline trimming cut 0 bases from V and 12 bases from J; bases unmatched to any gene: 12. The CDR3 runs 16 residues. Per the germline V gene, CDR1 is LNHDA and CDR2 is SQIVND (reference sequence).

The V call is TRBV2, the J call TRBJ2-5; 8 nucleotides match TRBD1. The germline CDR1 and CDR2 sequences are SNHLY and FYNNEI. The CDR3 runs to 13 residues. V trimming: 5 bases; J trimming: 4 bases; junction bases outside the gene matches: 3. CDR3 nucleotide sequence: TGTGCCAGCAGTCCCGGGACAGGAGAGACCCAGTACTTC. As protein: CASSPGTGETQYF.

This clonotype was seen a few times. The J gene is TRBJ1-1, the V gene TRBV4-1; 11 bases fit TRBD1. After removal of 1 base from V and 6 bases from J, the junction contained 7 bases not matched to a gene. There are 16 residues in the CDR3. Germline V CDR1 and CDR2: MGHRA, YSYEKL. The chain's CDR3 is CASSQAPGQGDPEAFF. The CDR3 nucleotides read TGCGCCAGCAGCCAAGCCCCGGGACAGGGGGACCCTGAAGCTTTCTTT.

DNA for the CDR3: TGTGCCAGCAGCGGAGGGATCTTAGAGACCCAGTACTTC. Translated, it gives CASSGGILETQYF. The gene calls are TRBV7-2 and TRBJ2-5; perhaps TRBD2 as D (6 bases). V was pared by 5 bases and J by 4 bases, with 11 bases between. The CDR3 is 13 amino acids. Looked up from germline, CDR1 is SGHTA and CDR2 is FQGNSA. Full variable domain (remainder filled in from reference TRBV7-2 and TRBJ2-5): GAGVSQSPSNKVTEKGKDVELRCDPISGHTALYWYRQSLGQGLEFLIYFQGNSAPDKSGLPSDRFSAERTGGSVSTLTIQRTQQEDSAVYLCASSGGILETQYFGPGTRLLVL.

This clonotype was detected once. The V gene is TRBV6-2 or TRBV6-3, the J gene TRBJ1-5; D is undetermined. The CDR3 runs 15 residues. Germline V CDR1 and CDR2: MNHEY, SVGEGT. V lost 7 bases to trimming and J lost 4 bases, with 17 bases between them. The CDR3 region has the DNA TGTGCCAGCACCCAAAGAGCCCTAGGGAATCAGCCCCAGCATTTT. Its translation: CASTQRALGNQPQHF.

The rearrangement uses TRBV11-2 and TRBJ1-5; no definite D call. The CDR3 has 13 residues. Between the trimmed V and J ends, which lost 1 base and 3 bases, there was a span of 4 bases. The germline CDR1 and CDR2 sequences are SGHAT and FQNNGV. CDR3 residues: CASSLGYNQPQHF. The DNA of the CDR3 is TGTGCCAGCAGCTTAGGGTACAATCAGCCCCAGCATTTT.

The V call is TRBV6-2 or TRBV6-3, the J call TRBJ2-7, with 9 positions matching TRBD1. Germline lookup yields CDR1 MNHEY and CDR2 SVGEGT. The J segment lost 3 bases and the V segment lost 3 bases, leaving 6 bases of the junction unmatched. There are 15 residues in the CDR3. CDR3 sequence reads: CASSYRGTGSYEQYF. The CDR3 DNA is TGTGCCAGCAGTTATCGAGGGACAGGGAGCTACGAGCAGTACTTC.

The V call is TRBV10-3, the J call TRBJ1-5; 7 bases map to TRBD1. The CDR3 consists of 14 residues. V shed 6 bases and J 6 bases; nucleotides not matched to a gene: 8. Germline CDR1 ENHRY, CDR2 SYGVKD. As DNA, the CDR3 is TGTGCCATCAGACCCGAGCAGGGGGGTCAGCCCCAGCATTTT. This encodes CAIRPEQGGQPQHF.

This clonotype qualifies as medium-sized (0.01 to 0.1%). This sequence joins TRBV7-7 and TRBJ2-7, with 8 bases aligning to TRBD2. V shed 5 bases and J 0 bases; nucleotides not matched to a gene: 3. Germline CDR1 and CDR2: SSHAT and FNYEAQ (reference sequence). This CDR3 comprises 14 residues. The DNA of the CDR3 is TGTGCCAGCAGCAACGGACTAGCCTCCTACGAGCAGTACTTC. Translation gives CASSNGLASYEQYF.

V gene TRBV19 combines with J gene TRBJ2-2; 10 bases are a match to TRBD2. Germline V gives CDR1 LNHDA, CDR2 SQIVND (reference sequence). The CDR3 runs to 13 residues. With 7 bases clipped from V and 4 bases from J, the junction kept 0 bases outside the gene matches. The CDR3 bases are TGTGCCAGTAAGCGGGAGGGCACCGGGGAGCTGTTTTTT. This encodes CASKREGTGELFF.

This sequence joins TRBV7-2 and TRBJ1-5; TRBD1 might be the D (5 bases). Germline CDR1 and CDR2: SGHTA and FQGNSA. V was shortened by 5 bases and J by 5 bases, with 10 bases between the two germline ends. The CDR3 is 13 amino acids. The CDR3 is CASSPDSHQPQHF. CDR3 DNA: TGTGCCAGCAGCCCAGACAGCCATCAGCCCCAGCATTTT.